This is a list of T cell receptor beta chains from one sample in a study of cytomegalovirus exposure and HLA in healthy donors. Sequencing was performed with immunoSEQ multiplex PCR; in TCRdb, only in-frame clones are kept and a portion is missing. The data show about 89,000 clones, roughly four fifths seen once. The sample consisted of PBMCs. These receptor sequences come from a young man in good health and CMV-seronegative. Both conserved end residues are part of each CDR3. D genes are given only for firm matches. The size field is filled for only some rows; it gives once, few, many or a size class.

>TRBV9|few|TRBJ2-1|.|14
TGTGCCAGCAGCGTTGGGGGGGCTGAATATGAGCAGTTCTTC
CASSVGGAEYEQFF
>TRBV19|few|TRBJ2-7|.|14
TGTGCCAGTAGAGACACGGGAGCTCGGTTGCAGCAGTACTTC
CASRDTGARLQQYF
>TRBV5-1|.|TRBJ2-2|TRBD1|17
TGCGCCAGCAGCTTAAAGTCGACAGGGGTGAACACCGGGGAGCTGTTTTTT
CASSLKSTGVNTGELFF
>TRBV29-1|.|TRBJ1-1|.|13
TGCAGCGGTGTACAGGGTTTTAACACTGAAGCTTTCTTT
CSGVQGFNTEAFF
>TRBV5-1|.|TRBJ1-2|TRBD1|17
TGCGCCAGCAGCTTGATATGCCGACCCCAGGGGGTAAAAGGCTACACCTTC
CASSLICRPQGVKGYTF
>TRBV18|.|TRBJ2-2|TRBD2|17
TGTGCCAGCTCACTAGGACTAGCGGGAGGACACACCGGGGAGCTGTTTTTT
CASSLGLAGGHTGELFF
>TRBV13|.|TRBJ1-6|.|15
TGTGCCAGCAGCTTAGGCCAGGGATATAATTCACCCCTCCACTTT
CASSLGQGYNSPLHF
>TRBV5-1|.|TRBJ2-1|TRBD2|17
TGCGCCAGCAGCTTGGCCGCCACTAGCGGGGGGGCGGCTGAGCAGTTCTTC
CASSLAATSGGAAEQFF
>TRBV11-2|.|TRBJ2-1|TRBD1|15
TGTGCCAGCAGCGCGGGGACAGGGGGCTACAATGAGCAGTTCTTC
CASSAGTGGYNEQFF
>TRBV19|.|TRBJ1-1|TRBD1|14
TGTGCCAGTAGTAAATCGACAGGGACGCTTGAAGCTTTCTTT
CASSKSTGTLEAFF
>TRBV25-1|.|TRBJ2-7|.|17
TGTGCCAGCAGTGAATATGTGGGGCAGGGGATACCCTACGAGCAGTACTTC
CASSEYVGQGIPYEQYF
>TRBV2|.|TRBJ1-2|.|11
TGTGCCAGCAGTGAAGGGAGAGGCTACACCTTC
CASSEGRGYTF
>TRBV7-9|.|TRBJ1-4|TRBD1|13
TGTGCCAGCCACACGACAGGGCGGGAAAAACTGTTTTTT
CASHTTGREKLFF
>TRBV4-1|.|TRBJ1-1|TRBD1|15
TGCGCCAGCAGCCAGACAGGACAGGGGGACACTGAAGCTTTCTTT
CASSQTGQGDTEAFF
>TRBV11-2|few|TRBJ2-2|.|18
TGTGCCACCAATATTATAAAAGACAGAGATTTTAACACCGGGGAGCTGTTTTTT
CATNIIKDRDFNTGELFF
>TRBV7-9|.|TRBJ2-2|TRBD2|16
TGTGCCAGCAGCCGGGGTCTAGCGGCTAAGACCGGGGAGCTGTTTTTT
CASSRGLAAKTGELFF
>TRBV27|.|TRBJ2-3|.|17
TGTGCCAGCAGTTCCTATTACCGAGCGAGCAGCACAGATACGCAGTATTTT
CASSSYYRASSTDTQYF
>TRBV29-1|.|TRBJ1-1|TRBD1|13
TGCAGCGTAGACAGGGGCCGGGGGGCTGAAGCTTTCTTT
CSVDRGRGAEAFF
>TRBV9|.|TRBJ2-1|TRBD2|15
TGTGCCAGCAGCCCGGGACTAGCGGGGGCCAATGAGCAGTTCTTC
CASSPGLAGANEQFF
>TRBV30|.|TRBJ1-2|TRBD1|13
TGTGCCTGGAGTGAGCACAGGGGTGGGGGCTACACCTTC
CAWSEHRGGGYTF
>TRBV28|.|TRBJ1-1|.|14
TGTGCCAGCAGTACCCAGGGTATGGACACTGAAGCTTTCTTT
CASSTQGMDTEAFF
>TRBV6-5|.|TRBJ2-5|TRBD2|16
TGTGCCAGCAGTTACGGGCCTAGCGGGAGGGTAGAGACCCAGTACTTC
CASSYGPSGRVETQYF
>TRBV5-1|.|TRBJ2-7|TRBD1|12
TGCGCCAGCTCCAGGGGGACCTACGAGCAGTACTTC
CASSRGTYEQYF
>TRBV18|.|TRBJ1-3|.|15
TGTGCCAGCTCACCACCGGGGGGCTCTGGAAACACCATATATTTT
CASSPPGGSGNTIYF
>TRBV7-9|.|TRBJ2-7|TRBD1|16
TGTGCCAGCAGCTTATCTCGCGGACAGGGATTACTCGAGCAGTACTTC
CASSLSRGQGLLEQYF
>TRBV4-3|.|TRBJ1-2|TRBD1|16
TGCGCCAGCAGCCAGATTGTAGGGGGCCAGAGCTATGGCTACACCTTC
CASSQIVGGQSYGYTF
>TRBV5-1|.|TRBJ2-5|TRBD1|15
TGCGCCAGCAGCTTTCAGGACAGGGGCGTGGAGACCCAGTACTTC
CASSFQDRGVETQYF
>TRBV4-2|.|TRBJ1-2|TRBD1|18
TGTGCCAGCAGCCAAGATCTGGACAGGGGCCGGGGAAACTATGGCTACACCTTC
CASSQDLDRGRGNYGYTF
>TRBV20-1|.|TRBJ1-2|.|11
TGCAGTGCCGTGGACAGTTATGGCTACACCTTC
CSAVDSYGYTF
>TRBV6-1|few|TRBJ2-6|.|15
TGTGCCAGCAGTGAGCGCTTTTCTGGGGCCAACGTCCTGACTTTC
CASSERFSGANVLTF
>TRBV7-2|.|TRBJ1-2|TRBD1|15
TGTGCCAGCAGCAATCGGACAGGGGGCGCGAATGGCTACACCTTC
CASSNRTGGANGYTF
>TRBV5-6|.|TRBJ2-4|.|13
TGTGCCAGCAGCTTGGCCGGGTTGGACATTCAGTACTTC
CASSLAGLDIQYF
>TRBV4-3|.|TRBJ2-3|TRBD2|14
TGCGCCAGCAGCCAAGACCGCGGACTAGGCGCGCAGTATTTT
CASSQDRGLGAQYF
>TRBV28|.|TRBJ2-5|TRBD2|16
TGTGCCAGCAGTTTAGGGGCTAGCGGGAGATCGCGGACCCAGTACTTC
CASSLGASGRSRTQYF
>TRBV25-1|few|TRBJ1-4|.|14
TGTGCCAGCAGCGAGGACAGCCCTTATGAAAAACTGTTTTTT
CASSEDSPYEKLFF
>TRBV14|.|TRBJ2-7|TRBD2|14
TGTGCCAGCAGCCCCACGGGGGGGTGGTACGAGCAGTACTTC
CASSPTGGWYEQYF
>TRBV5-6|.|TRBJ1-5|TRBD1|15
TGTGCCAGCAGCTTGGGGGCGACAGGGCGTCAGCCCCAGCATTTT
CASSLGATGRQPQHF
>TRBV5-8|few|TRBJ1-5|TRBD1|17
TGTGCCAGCAGCTTGTTACAGGGGGCTGTTAGCAATCAGCCCCAGCATTTT
CASSLLQGAVSNQPQHF
>TRBV6-1|.|TRBJ1-2|.|11
TGTGCCAGCACCACAGGTTATGGCTACACCTTC
CASTTGYGYTF
>TRBV9|.|TRBJ2-1|TRBD2|14
TGTGCCAGCAGTTCGGGAGGGCCAGACAATGAGCAGTTCTTC
CASSSGGPDNEQFF
>TRBV28|.|TRBJ2-7|.|14
TGTGCCAGCAGTTTGTCGGCTAGCTCCTACGAGCAGTACTTC
CASSLSASSYEQYF
>TRBV5-4|few|TRBJ2-7|.|14
TGTGCCAGCAGCTTGAATGCAGGGGTCTACGAGCAGTACTTC
CASSLNAGVYEQYF
>TRBV6-1|.|TRBJ1-1|.|13
TGTGCCAGCAGAAACAACCCCCTTGTTGAAGCTTTCTTT
CASRNNPLVEAFF
>TRBV19|once|TRBJ2-7|TRBD1|13
TGTGCCAGTAGTGGGACAGGGTCTACCGGGCAGTACTTC
CASSGTGSTGQYF
>TRBV2|.|TRBJ2-3|TRBD2|15
TGTGCCAGCAGTGAATGGCGGGAGGGAACAGATACGCAGTATTTT
CASSEWREGTDTQYF
>TRBV7-8|.|TRBJ1-4|.|12
TGTGCCAGCAGCTTAGTTCGGGAAAAACTGTTTTTT
CASSLVREKLFF
>TRBV4-1|.|TRBJ2-5|TRBD2|18
TGCGCCAGCAGCCAAGATCTCGGTCTAGCGGGAGGGCAAGAGACCCAGTACTTC
CASSQDLGLAGGQETQYF
>TRBV27|.|TRBJ2-2|TRBD2|15
TGTGCCAGCAGTCGCGGGACTAGCGTCACCGGGGAGCTGTTTTTT
CASSRGTSVTGELFF
>TRBV7-2|.|TRBJ1-6|TRBD1|16
TGTGCCAGCAGCCCCCAGGGACAGACTATAAATTCACCCCTCCACTTT
CASSPQGQTINSPLHF
>TRBV4-1|.|TRBJ1-5|TRBD1|15
TGCGCCAGCAGCCAAGATGGGGCAGGGGGTCAGCCCCAGCATTTT
CASSQDGAGGQPQHF
>TRBV29-1|few|TRBJ1-2|TRBD1|15
TGCAGCGTTGGAACGGGACAGGGACAAGACTATGGCTACACCTTC
CSVGTGQGQDYGYTF
>TRBV13|once|TRBJ2-1|TRBD2|14
TGTGCCAGCGGCACTAGCGGCGGACTCCATGAGCAGTTCTTC
CASGTSGGLHEQFF
>TRBV28|.|TRBJ2-4|TRBD1|14
TGTGCCAGCAGTTCTGGACAGGGTCGAAACATTCAGTACTTC
CASSSGQGRNIQYF